Listed here is a single TCR beta chain. The protocol was immunoSEQ multiplex PCR, while the TCRdb copy is restricted to in-frame clones and leaves out a portion. The sample gives roughly 7,700 clones, just over 85% of which show up once; around 1.7% is in the top ten. This sample was included in a study of PD-1 blockade in classical Hodgkin lymphoma. Every single patient, without exception, relapsed after autologous stem cell transplantation, and brentuximab vedotin exposure varied. Thawed PBMCs yielded CD4+ T cells through magnetic negative selection. V dropped 0 bases and J dropped 7; count of bases not matched to a gene: 7. Germline assignment: CDR1 SGHNT and CDR2 YENEEA. This CDR3 spans 16 amino acids.

The rearrangement joins TRBV11-3 to TRBJ2-1; 9 bases agree with TRBD2. This clonotype originated in a human donor with classical Hodgkin lymphoma. Specimen: CD4+ T cells from blood, collected at baseline. The DNA of the CDR3 is TGTGCCAGCAGCTTAGAAGCGGGAGGAGGGTGGAATGAGCAGTTCTTC. Its translation is CASSLEAGGGWNEQFF.